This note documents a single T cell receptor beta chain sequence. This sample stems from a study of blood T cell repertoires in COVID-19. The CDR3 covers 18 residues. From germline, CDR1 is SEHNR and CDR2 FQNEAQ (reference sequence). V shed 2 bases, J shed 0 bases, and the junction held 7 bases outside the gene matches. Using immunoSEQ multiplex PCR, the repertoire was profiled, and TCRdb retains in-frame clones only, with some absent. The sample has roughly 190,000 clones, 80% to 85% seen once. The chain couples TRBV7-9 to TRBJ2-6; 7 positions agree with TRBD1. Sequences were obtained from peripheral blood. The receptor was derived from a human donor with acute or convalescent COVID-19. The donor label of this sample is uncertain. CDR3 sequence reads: CASSLRDSRSSGANVLTF. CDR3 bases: TGTGCCAGCAGCTTAAGGGACAGTCGAAGCTCTGGGGCCAACGTCCTGACTTTC. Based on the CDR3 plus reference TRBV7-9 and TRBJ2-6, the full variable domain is DTGVSQNPRHKITKRGQNVTFRCDPISEHNRLYWYRQTLGQGPEFLTYFQNEAQLEKSRLLSDRFSAERPKGSFSTLEIQRTEQGDSAMYLCASSLRDSRSSGANVLTFGAGSRLTVL.